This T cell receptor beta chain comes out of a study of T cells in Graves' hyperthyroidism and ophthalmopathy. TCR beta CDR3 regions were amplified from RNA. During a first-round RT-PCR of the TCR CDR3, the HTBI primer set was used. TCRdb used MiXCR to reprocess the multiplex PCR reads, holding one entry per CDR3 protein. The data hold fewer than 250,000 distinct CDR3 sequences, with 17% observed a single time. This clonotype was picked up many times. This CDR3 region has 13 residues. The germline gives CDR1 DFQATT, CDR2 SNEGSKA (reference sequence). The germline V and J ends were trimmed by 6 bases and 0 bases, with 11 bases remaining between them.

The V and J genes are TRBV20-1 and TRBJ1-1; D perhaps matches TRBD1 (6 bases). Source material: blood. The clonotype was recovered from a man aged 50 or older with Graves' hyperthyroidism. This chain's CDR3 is CSATWGLNTEAFF. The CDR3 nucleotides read TGCAGTGCCACATGGGGGCTGAACACTGAAGCTTTCTTT.